The entry that follows covers one T cell receptor (beta chain) sequence. Its target is not known. The sample comes from a study of beta chain features in type 1 diabetes. Overall study findings and caveats: A pattern of fewer insertions and more deletions at VDJ junctions was seen in type 1 diabetes patients. For Type 1 diabetes patients, all four CD4+ subsets carried TCRB CDR3s that were moderately but significantly shorter. Researchers reported that naive, central memory and Treg TCRB repertoires appeared more similar in patients than in healthy donors.

Every participating donor gave one draw, a heparinised blood sample averaging around 120 mL. Germline V CDR1 and CDR2: SGHDT, YYEEEE. The CDR3 runs 14 residues. Deletions cut 3 bases from V and 1 base from J, with 10 bases between. Every isolated RNA sample was fully reverse transcribed, so sequencing captured expressed TCRB transcripts. Profiling relied on immunoSEQ multiplex PCR, and the TCRdb table lists in-frame clones only, not all of them. This table holds around 650,000 clones, approximately 13% found once. The TCR was taken from a man aged 25 to 40 with type 1 diabetes. This chain connects TRBV5-6 to TRBJ1-1; perhaps TRBD1 as D (5 bases). Sequencing was carried out using naive CD4+ T cells from blood. CDR3 sequence reads: CASSSLGGNTEAFF. The CDR3 DNA reads TGTGCCAGCAGCTCGCTTGGGGGGAACACTGAAGCTTTCTTT.